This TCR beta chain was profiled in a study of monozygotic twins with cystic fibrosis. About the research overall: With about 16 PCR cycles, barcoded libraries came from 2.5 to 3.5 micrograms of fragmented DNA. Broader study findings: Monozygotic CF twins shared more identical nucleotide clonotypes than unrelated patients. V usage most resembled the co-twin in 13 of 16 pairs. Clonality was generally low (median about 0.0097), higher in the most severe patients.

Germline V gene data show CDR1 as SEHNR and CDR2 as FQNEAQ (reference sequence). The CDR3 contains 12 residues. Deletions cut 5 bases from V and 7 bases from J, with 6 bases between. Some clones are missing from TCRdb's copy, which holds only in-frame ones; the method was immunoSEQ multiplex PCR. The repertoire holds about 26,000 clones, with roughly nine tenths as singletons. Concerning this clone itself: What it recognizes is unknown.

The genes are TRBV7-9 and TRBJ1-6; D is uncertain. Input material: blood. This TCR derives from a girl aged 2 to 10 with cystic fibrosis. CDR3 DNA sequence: TGTGCCAGCAGCGACGAAAATTCACCCCTCCACTTT. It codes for CASSDENSPLHF.